Below, 16 T cell receptor beta chains from the same sample are listed, as sequenced in a study of shared clonotypes between healthy human individuals. Measured with immunoSEQ multiplex PCR; TCRdb has only the in-frame clones, and not every one. The table lists about 1.4 million clones, roughly 96% of them singletons. The sequenced sample consisted of naive CD4+ T cells sorted from blood. Noted subset: CD45RA+ positively selected. The source is a man aged 25-40 years in good health.

The table lists this clone with a count of one. The V and J genes are TRBV29-1 and TRBJ2-1, with 16 bases aligning to TRBD2. There are 19 residues in the CDR3. With V trimmed by 3 bases and J by 1 base, 9 bases remained unmatched. CDR1 SQVTM and CDR2 ANQGSEA come from the germline V gene. CDR3 protein: CSVDRAGLAGGRSYNEQFF. The CDR3, as DNA: TGCAGCGTTGATCGGGCGGGACTAGCGGGAGGGCGTTCCTACAATGAGCAGTTCTTC.

V gene TRBV2 combines with J gene TRBJ2-7; maybe TRBD2 (5 bases). Germline CDR1 is SNHLY and CDR2 is FYNNEI. V was trimmed by 4 bases and J by 2 bases, leaving 9 bases between them. This CDR3 has 13 amino acids. Written as DNA, the CDR3 is TGTGCCAGCAGTGCGGGAAGGGCCTACGAGCAGTACTTC. Its translation: CASSAGRAYEQYF.

This chain connects TRBV18 to TRBJ1-4; D is unclear. Germline values: CDR1 KGHSH, CDR2 LQKENI. With 6 bases removed from V and 6 bases from J, the gap between germline ends came to 14 bases. The CDR3 covers 14 residues. This CDR3 is CASSPFSPDEKLFF. CDR3 nucleotide sequence: TGTGCCAGCTCGCCGTTCTCGCCTGATGAAAAACTGTTTTTT.

The V and J genes are TRBV7-9 and TRBJ1-2, with a weak D call TRBD1 (6 bases). Trimming stripped 2 bases from V and 6 bases from J, with 13 bases between. CDR3 length: 14 residues. The germline V gene has CDR1 SEHNR and CDR2 FQNEAQ (reference sequence). CDR3 nucleotides: TGTGCCAGCAGCTTACTTTGGGGGGGCGATGGCTACACCTTC. Amino acids: CASSLLWGGDGYTF.

J is TRBJ1-2 and V is TRBV18; the match to TRBD1 covers 10 bases. The CDR3 length is 14 residues. V was clipped by 3 bases and J by 7 bases; unmatched bases: 5. Germline CDR1 KGHSH, CDR2 LQKENI. DNA of the CDR3: TGTGCCAGCTCACCGGGGACAGGGGAGCGTGGCTACACCTTC. Amino acid sequence: CASSPGTGERGYTF.

The chain uses TRBV6-1 and TRBJ2-1; 7 bases agree with TRBD2. The V and J ends lost 5 bases and 0 bases, in that order; junction bases with no gene match: 4. Germline V lookup: CDR1 MNHNS, CDR2 SASEGT. The CDR3 has 15 residues. The CDR3 reads CASSWREFSYNEQFF. Here the CDR3 DNA reads TGTGCCAGCAGTTGGCGGGAGTTCTCCTACAATGAGCAGTTCTTC.

V and J are TRBV6-5 and TRBJ2-7; TRBD1 might be the D (6 bases). Germline CDR1 is MNHEY and CDR2 is SVGAGI. This CDR3 is built from 15 residues. V lost 6 bases and J 5 bases, leaving 20 bases between the germline ends. The CDR3 spells CASRPMPGHLHEQYF. DNA for the CDR3: TGTGCCAGCAGACCTATGCCGGGACATCTCCACGAGCAGTACTTC.

V usage is TRBV2 and J usage is TRBJ2-3; 9 nucleotides align to TRBD1. The CDR3 has 16 residues. CDR1 SNHLY and CDR2 FYNNEI come from the germline V gene. Unmatched junction bases numbered 8, after V lost 6 bases and J lost 1 base. DNA for the CDR3: TGTGCCAGCAGGGAGACAGGGGGGCTGGGCACAGATACGCAGTATTTT. This codes for CASRETGGLGTDTQYF.

The rearrangement links TRBV6-4 to TRBJ2-3; 7 bases fit TRBD1. V trimming: 5 bases; J trimming: 6 bases; junction bases outside the gene matches: 8. The CDR3 contains 14 residues. Looked up from germline, CDR1 is MRHNA and CDR2 is SNTAGT. The CDR3 is CASSQDRRGDTQYF. CDR3 DNA: TGTGCCAGCAGTCAGGACCGCAGGGGGGATACGCAGTATTTT.

V gene TRBV5-1 combines with J gene TRBJ1-6; 7 nucleotides line up with TRBD1. Trimming cost V 4 bases and J 7 bases; bases outside gene matches: 5. This CDR3 contains 14 residues. Germline CDR1 and CDR2: SGHRS and YFSETQ. This CDR3 is CASSPGQPNSPLHF. DNA for the CDR3: TGCGCCAGCAGCCCGGGACAGCCGAATTCACCCCTCCACTTT.

J is TRBJ2-2 and V is TRBV5-5; 7 nucleotides line up with TRBD2. This CDR3 is 17 amino acids long. Germline values: CDR1 SGHKS, CDR2 YYEKEE (reference sequence). V was pared by 0 bases and J by 5 bases, with 10 bases of the junction left unmatched. The CDR3 nucleotides are TGTGCCAGCAGCTTGGTTGGTAGCGGGTTCAGGACCGGGGAGCTGTTTTTT. Protein sequence: CASSLVGSGFRTGELFF.

The rearrangement joins TRBV5-1 to TRBJ1-4; D not resolved. Between the trimmed V and J ends, which lost 3 bases and 6 bases, there was a span of 9 bases. The CDR3 length is 13 residues. Germline V gives CDR1 SGHRS, CDR2 YFSETQ. For the CDR3, the DNA is TGCGCCAGCAGCTCCAGGAGAGATGAAAAACTGTTTTTT. Translation gives CASSSRRDEKLFF.

With regard to this clone: The sample has other DNA sequences that encode this CDR3 too. This chain joins TRBV19 and TRBJ2-7; no firm D call. V gave up 6 bases and J gave up 6 bases, with 9 bases separating them. Germline values: CDR1 LNHDA, CDR2 SQIVND (reference sequence). The CDR3 totals 11 residues. CDR3 sequence reads: CASSRAGEQYF. For the CDR3, the DNA is TGTGCCAGTAGCCGGGCTGGCGAGCAGTACTTC.

The chain recombines TRBV2 with TRBJ2-3, with D possibly TRBD2 on 5 matching bases. V was trimmed by 10 bases and J by 2 bases, leaving 16 bases between them. Germline V gives CDR1 SNHLY, CDR2 FYNNEI. The CDR3 loop spans 14 amino acids. DNA of the CDR3: TGTGCCACCCTGAGGGCGGTTGACACAGATACGCAGTATTTT. It encodes CATLRAVDTDTQYF.

Comment on this clone: The same CDR3 is also encoded by other DNA sequences in this sample. The chain is built from TRBV7-2 and TRBJ2-1; D not resolved. The CDR3 has 13 residues. Trimming took off 0 bases at V and 7 bases at J, with 7 bases between the two ends. The germline CDR1 and CDR2 sequences are SGHTA and FQGNSA. CDR3 sequence (DNA): TGTGCCAGCAGCTTAGCCCGGCAAAATGAGCAGTTCTTC. It specifies CASSLARQNEQFF.

J is TRBJ2-5 and V is TRBV7-6; no clear D gene. CDR3 length: 12 residues. Trimming stripped 4 bases from V and 1 base from J, with 4 bases between. Germline V CDR1 and CDR2: SGHVS, FNYEAQ. The CDR3 DNA reads as TGTGCCAGCAGCTCCCTCCAAGAGACCCAGTACTTC. Residues: CASSSLQETQYF.